The clone carrying this TCR beta chain was seen at least ten times. Its target is not known. RNA transcripts were the template for amplifying TCR beta CDR3 regions. TCR CDR3 regions were first amplified by RT-PCR with HTBI primers. MiXCR, run by TCRdb on the multiplex PCR reads, gives a single entry per CDR3 protein. The sample carries about 520,000 distinct CDR3 sequences, less than 25% recorded once. The data are from a study of T cells in Graves' hyperthyroidism and ophthalmopathy. Study results and caveats: The model forecast ophthalmopathy, anticipating it by a median approximately 6.2 months before onset.

The sequence was collected from a young woman with Graves' ophthalmopathy. The sequenced sample was blood.

The DNA for the CDR3 is TGCAGCGTTCGGAAAGGGTCAGGCCGGGAGACCCAGTACTTC. Translating it yields CSVRKGSGRETQYF. This chain links TRBV29-1 with TRBJ2-5, with D unclear. V shed 5 bases and J shed 5 bases, with 18 bases lying between them. This CDR3 is 14 amino acids long. Germline CDR1 is SQVTM and CDR2 is ANQGSEA.